Listed below are T cell receptor beta chains from one sample, sequenced in a study of blood T cell repertoires in COVID-19. TCRdb's copy holds only in-frame clones and misses some; the assay was immunoSEQ multiplex PCR. The table records about 360,000 clones, 86% of them present only once. Sequenced: peripheral blood. The origin of the receptors is a woman aged 55-70 years with COVID-19, enrolled during active disease. The CDR3 runs from the conserved cysteine through the conserved F or W. Each record gives: J gene, D gene, clone size, V gene, CDR3 DNA, CDR3 protein. A D gene is named only where the DNA matches it firmly. Only some rows state a clone size, as once, few, many or a class for expanded clones.

J gene: TRBJ2-3; D gene: NA; clone size: NA; V gene: TRBV9; CDR3 DNA: TGTGCCAGCAGCGTAGGGGGGGGCTGGACAGATACGCAGTATTTT; CDR3 protein: CASSVGGGWTDTQYF
J gene: TRBJ1-3; D gene: NA; clone size: NA; V gene: TRBV3-1/TRBV3-2; CDR3 DNA: TGTGCCAGCAGCCAAGAAGGAAGGGGCCGAAACACCATATATTTT; CDR3 protein: CASSQEGRGRNTIYF
J gene: TRBJ1-2; D gene: NA; clone size: NA; V gene: TRBV6-5; CDR3 DNA: TGTGCCAGCAGGGTCAGGGATGGCTATGGCTACACCTTC; CDR3 protein: CASRVRDGYGYTF
J gene: TRBJ2-7; D gene: NA; clone size: NA; V gene: TRBV6-2/TRBV6-3; CDR3 DNA: TGTGCCAGCAGTTACCAGGGGCTATCGTCCTACGAGCAGTACTTC; CDR3 protein: CASSYQGLSSYEQYF
J gene: TRBJ2-3; D gene: TRBD2; clone size: NA; V gene: TRBV4-1; CDR3 DNA: TGCGCCAGCAGCCAGAGGGCGGGGGGTCAGGGCACAGATACGCAGTATTTT; CDR3 protein: CASSQRAGGQGTDTQYF
J gene: TRBJ2-3; D gene: NA; clone size: NA; V gene: TRBV5-1; CDR3 DNA: TGCGCCAGCAGGAGTTACAGGGAAGGGGGCACAGATACGCAGTATTTT; CDR3 protein: CASRSYREGGTDTQYF
J gene: TRBJ2-1; D gene: TRBD2; clone size: NA; V gene: TRBV7-9; CDR3 DNA: TGTGCCAGCAGCACCGTGGGGGGGGGCTCCTACAATGAGCAGTTCTTC; CDR3 protein: CASSTVGGGSYNEQFF
J gene: TRBJ2-7; D gene: TRBD2; clone size: NA; V gene: TRBV4-2; CDR3 DNA: TGTGCCAGCAGCCAAGATGGAGCGGGGGGCTACGAGCAGTACTTC; CDR3 protein: CASSQDGAGGYEQYF
J gene: TRBJ2-7; D gene: TRBD1; clone size: NA; V gene: TRBV6-5; CDR3 DNA: TGTGCCAGCAGTTACGATGGACAGGTGGCCTACGAGCAGTACTTC; CDR3 protein: CASSYDGQVAYEQYF
J gene: TRBJ2-1; D gene: TRBD2; clone size: NA; V gene: TRBV11-3; CDR3 DNA: TGTGCCAGCAGCTTGGGACGGGGGGGCCAATGGGATGAGCAGTTCTTC; CDR3 protein: CASSLGRGGQWDEQFF
J gene: TRBJ2-5; D gene: NA; clone size: few; V gene: TRBV4-1; CDR3 DNA: TGCGCCAGCAGCCATAGGTTAACTAACCAAGAGACCCAGTACTTC; CDR3 protein: CASSHRLTNQETQYF
J gene: TRBJ2-3; D gene: NA; clone size: few; V gene: TRBV7-8; CDR3 DNA: TGTGCCAGCAGCAGCAGGCTATTCACAGATACGCAGTATTTT; CDR3 protein: CASSSRLFTDTQYF
J gene: TRBJ2-5; D gene: TRBD2; clone size: NA; V gene: TRBV6-2/TRBV6-3; CDR3 DNA: TGTGCCAGCAGTCTGACTAGCGGGGGGGGGACCCAGTACTTC; CDR3 protein: CASSLTSGGGTQYF
J gene: TRBJ1-5; D gene: NA; clone size: few; V gene: TRBV5-8; CDR3 DNA: TGTGCCAGCAGCTTGCCGCAGGGGCTCAATCAGCCCCAGCATTTT; CDR3 protein: CASSLPQGLNQPQHF
J gene: TRBJ1-6; D gene: TRBD1; clone size: NA; V gene: TRBV3-1/TRBV3-2; CDR3 DNA: TGTGCCAGCAGCCAAGTCGTAGGGGGCAATTCACCCCTCCACTTT; CDR3 protein: CASSQVVGGNSPLHF
J gene: TRBJ1-2; D gene: NA; clone size: NA; V gene: TRBV3-1/TRBV3-2; CDR3 DNA: TGTGCCAGCAGCCAAGAGCTATATGGCTACACCTTC; CDR3 protein: CASSQELYGYTF
J gene: TRBJ2-3; D gene: TRBD2; clone size: NA; V gene: TRBV5-1; CDR3 DNA: TGCGCCAGCAGCTTGGATAGCGGGTACACAGATACGCAGTATTTT; CDR3 protein: CASSLDSGYTDTQYF
J gene: TRBJ2-3; D gene: NA; clone size: once; V gene: TRBV2; CDR3 DNA: TGTGCCAGCAGGGACGGGGGCACAGATACGCAGTATTTT; CDR3 protein: CASRDGGTDTQYF
J gene: TRBJ2-3; D gene: NA; clone size: NA; V gene: TRBV7-9; CDR3 DNA: TGTGCCAGCAGACCCCCCGTCGCAGGGCTCCACACAGATACGCAGTATTTT; CDR3 protein: CASRPPVAGLHTDTQYF
J gene: TRBJ2-1; D gene: TRBD1; clone size: NA; V gene: TRBV3-1/TRBV3-2; CDR3 DNA: TGTGCCAGCAGCACCAGCAGGGGGAATGAGCAGTTCTTC; CDR3 protein: CASSTSRGNEQFF
J gene: TRBJ2-5; D gene: TRBD2; clone size: NA; V gene: TRBV30; CDR3 DNA: TGTGCCTGGAGTTCAAGCGGGGCACAAGAGACCCAGTACTTC; CDR3 protein: CAWSSSGAQETQYF
J gene: TRBJ1-5; D gene: TRBD1; clone size: NA; V gene: TRBV27; CDR3 DNA: TGTGCCAGCAGGACAGGGCGGAATCAGCCCCAGCATTTT; CDR3 protein: CASRTGRNQPQHF
J gene: TRBJ2-5; D gene: NA; clone size: NA; V gene: TRBV18; CDR3 DNA: TGTGCCAGCTCACCACGGCTGGAGACCCAGTACTTC; CDR3 protein: CASSPRLETQYF
J gene: TRBJ2-7; D gene: NA; clone size: NA; V gene: TRBV6-5; CDR3 DNA: TGTGCCAGCAGTTACCCCAAGGGAGTCTCCTACGAGCAGTACTTC; CDR3 protein: CASSYPKGVSYEQYF
J gene: TRBJ1-3; D gene: NA; clone size: NA; V gene: TRBV7-8; CDR3 DNA: TGTGCCAGCAGCTTAAGGCCGGGAGGAAACACCATATATTTT; CDR3 protein: CASSLRPGGNTIYF
J gene: TRBJ1-2; D gene: NA; clone size: few; V gene: TRBV9; CDR3 DNA: TGTGCCAGCAGCGTAATAGGGGCAGAGTACTATGGCTACACCTTC; CDR3 protein: CASSVIGAEYYGYTF
J gene: TRBJ2-3; D gene: NA; clone size: few; V gene: TRBV6-5; CDR3 DNA: TGTGCCAGCAGCGACGCGGGAATCACGGATACGCAGTATTTT; CDR3 protein: CASSDAGITDTQYF
J gene: TRBJ2-5; D gene: TRBD2; clone size: NA; V gene: TRBV7-2; CDR3 DNA: TGTGCCAGCAGCTCACTAGCGGGGGGCCAAGAGACCCAGTACTTC; CDR3 protein: CASSSLAGGQETQYF
J gene: TRBJ1-1; D gene: NA; clone size: NA; V gene: TRBV2; CDR3 DNA: TGTGCCAGCCCCAAGGCAGGGGTGAACACTGAAGCTTTCTTT; CDR3 protein: CASPKAGVNTEAFF
J gene: TRBJ2-7; D gene: NA; clone size: NA; V gene: TRBV7-9; CDR3 DNA: TGTGCCAGCAGCTTAGGGACAGCGGGGGAGCAGTACTTC; CDR3 protein: CASSLGTAGEQYF
J gene: TRBJ1-1; D gene: TRBD1; clone size: few; V gene: TRBV6-5; CDR3 DNA: TGTGCCAGTAGGGGACAGAGAGAAGCTTTCTTT; CDR3 protein: CASRGQREAFF
J gene: TRBJ2-5; D gene: TRBD2; clone size: NA; V gene: TRBV5-1; CDR3 DNA: TGCGCCAGCAGCCAGGGGACTAGCCGGGAGACCCAGTACTTC; CDR3 protein: CASSQGTSRETQYF
J gene: TRBJ2-7; D gene: NA; clone size: once; V gene: TRBV1; CDR3 DNA: TGCACCAGCAGCCTTGGACAGACGACCTACGAGCAGTACTTC; CDR3 protein: CTSSLGQTTYEQYF
J gene: TRBJ1-3; D gene: TRBD1; clone size: few; V gene: TRBV7-2; CDR3 DNA: TGTGCCAGCAGCTTGTACGGGACAGGGAATGGGAACACCATATATTTT; CDR3 protein: CASSLYGTGNGNTIYF
J gene: TRBJ2-2; D gene: TRBD2; clone size: NA; V gene: TRBV3-1/TRBV3-2; CDR3 DNA: TGTGCCAGCAGACTAGCGGGGGGGCCAACCGGGGAGCTGTTTTTT; CDR3 protein: CASRLAGGPTGELFF
J gene: TRBJ2-5; D gene: NA; clone size: NA; V gene: TRBV6-6; CDR3 DNA: TGTGCCAGCAGTCGTAAAAAATCGGCAGGGGGGCGAGGAGAGACCCAGTACTTC; CDR3 protein: CASSRKKSAGGRGETQYF
J gene: TRBJ2-1; D gene: TRBD2; clone size: NA; V gene: TRBV19; CDR3 DNA: TGTGCCAGTAGTACCCCCAATCTACTAGCGGGGGGTGGAAATGAGCAGTTCTTC; CDR3 protein: CASSTPNLLAGGGNEQFF
J gene: TRBJ1-1; D gene: NA; clone size: NA; V gene: TRBV19; CDR3 DNA: TGTGCCAGTAGTATAGGGACACAGAACACTGAAGCTTTCTTT; CDR3 protein: CASSIGTQNTEAFF
J gene: TRBJ2-7; D gene: TRBD2; clone size: many; V gene: TRBV7-2; CDR3 DNA: TGTGCCAGCAGCTTAGAGGGTAGCGGGGGGTTCTACGAGCAGTACTTC; CDR3 protein: CASSLEGSGGFYEQYF
J gene: TRBJ2-1; D gene: NA; clone size: once; V gene: TRBV9; CDR3 DNA: TGTGCCAGCAGCCCTACTGGAGCGAACTCCTACAATGAGCAGTTCTTC; CDR3 protein: CASSPTGANSYNEQFF
J gene: TRBJ2-3; D gene: NA; clone size: NA; V gene: TRBV9; CDR3 DNA: TGTGCCAGCAGCACGAGGACAGCCCGAACCACAGATACGCAGTATTTT; CDR3 protein: CASSTRTARTTDTQYF
J gene: TRBJ2-5; D gene: NA; clone size: NA; V gene: TRBV27; CDR3 DNA: TGTGCCAGCAGTTCCCCAGACAAGCAAGAGACCCAGTACTTC; CDR3 protein: CASSSPDKQETQYF
J gene: TRBJ2-1; D gene: TRBD2; clone size: NA; V gene: TRBV4-1; CDR3 DNA: TGCGCCAGCAGCCAAGAGGGAAGCGGGGGGGCTTTCAATGAGCAGTTCTTC; CDR3 protein: CASSQEGSGGAFNEQFF
J gene: TRBJ2-2; D gene: NA; clone size: NA; V gene: TRBV5-4; CDR3 DNA: TGTGCCAGCAGCTTGGGTAGGGGGACCGGGGAGCTGTTTTTT; CDR3 protein: CASSLGRGTGELFF
J gene: TRBJ1-1; D gene: TRBD1; clone size: once; V gene: TRBV6-5; CDR3 DNA: TGTGCCAGCAGTTACTACGAGGGGGCCACTGAAGCTTTCTTT; CDR3 protein: CASSYYEGATEAFF
J gene: TRBJ2-3; D gene: TRBD2; clone size: once; V gene: TRBV4-1; CDR3 DNA: TGCGCCAGCAGCCTGACTTTAGCGGGGAGCACAGATACGCAGTATTTT; CDR3 protein: CASSLTLAGSTDTQYF